These 30 T cell receptor beta chains share one sample of origin, sequenced in a study of T cell responses to AZD1222 COVID-19 vaccine. Clones were read by immunoSEQ multiplex PCR, and TCRdb kept only the in-frame ones, dropping some. The sample carries 150,000 to 200,000 clones, around 92% recorded once. The sequencing used peripheral blood, collected on day 0 of AZD1222 vaccination. These receptor sequences come from an adult in good health.

The J gene is TRBJ2-7, the V gene TRBV10-3; D ambiguous. CDR1 is ENHRY, CDR2 SYGVKD, per germline. Deletions cut 8 bases from V and 0 bases from J, with 11 bases between. The CDR3 spans 13 residues. For the CDR3, the DNA is TGTGCCATCCTAAAAGACGGCTCCTACGAGCAGTACTTC. It yields the protein CAILKDGSYEQYF.

V gene TRBV5-5 combines with J gene TRBJ1-4; D ambiguous. CDR3 length: 15 amino acids. The germline V gene has CDR1 SGHKS and CDR2 YYEKEE (reference sequence). The germline V and J ends were trimmed by 3 bases and 0 bases, with 9 bases remaining between them. CDR3 sequence: CASSSRSSTNEKLFF. CDR3 in DNA: TGTGCCAGCAGCTCCAGGAGCTCAACTAATGAAAAACTGTTTTTT. The variable domain in full, with the rest retrieved from reference TRBV5-5 and TRBJ1-4, is DAGVTQSPTHLIKTRGQQVTLRCSPISGHKSVSWYQQVLGQGPQFIFQYYEKEERGRGNFPDRFSARQFPNYSSELNVNALLLGDSALYLCASSSRSSTNEKLFFGSGTQLSVL.

This chain joins TRBV29-1 and TRBJ1-1, with D unresolved. The CDR3 runs 14 residues. The ends were cut back, 4 bases at V and 1 base at J, with 13 bases in the middle. In germline, CDR1 is SQVTM, CDR2 ANQGSEA. CDR3 amino acids: CSVALLNPNTEAFF. The CDR3 DNA is TGCAGCGTTGCCCTCCTGAACCCGAACACTGAAGCTTTCTTT.

This chain links TRBV4-2 with TRBJ1-1; TRBD1 aligns across 10 bases. In germline, CDR1 is LGHNA, CDR2 YNFKEQ. This CDR3 region has 15 residues. The ends lost 3 bases at V and 3 bases at J; junction bases unmatched: 4. The CDR3 loop is CASSQAGTGDTEAFF. The CDR3, as DNA: TGTGCCAGCAGCCAGGCAGGGACAGGGGACACTGAAGCTTTCTTT.

CDR3 sequence: CASSGGENTEAFF. CDR3 bases: TGTGCCAGCAGCGGCGGCGAGAACACTGAAGCTTTCTTT. The rearrangement joins TRBV6-5 to TRBJ1-1; no clear D gene. The CDR3 contains 13 residues. Trimming cost V 6 bases and J 1 base, with 9 bases left between them. Germline CDR1 is MNHEY and CDR2 is SVGAGI.

The chain carries TRBV12-3 or TRBV12-4 and TRBJ1-1; 7 bases map to TRBD1. The CDR3 extends over 12 amino acids. V dropped 8 bases and J dropped 3; count of bases not matched to a gene: 3. The CDR3 sequence is CASGQAYTEAFF. CDR3 DNA: TGTGCCAGCGGACAGGCTTACACTGAAGCTTTCTTT.

The chain couples TRBV7-9 to TRBJ1-2; D gene unclear. The CDR3 totals 16 residues. The V end was cut by 1 base, the J end by 2 bases, with 14 bases between. The germline gives CDR1 SEHNR, CDR2 FQNEAQ (reference sequence). Here the CDR3 DNA reads TGTGCCAGCAGCTTAGACGGGTTTTTCAGGAACTATGGCTACACCTTC. This sequence encodes CASSLDGFFRNYGYTF.

The gene calls are TRBV12-3 or TRBV12-4 and TRBJ2-1, with D possibly being TRBD2 (5 bases). The CDR3 sequence is 12 residues long. V gave up 6 bases and J gave up 9 bases, with 12 bases separating them. CDR3 residues: CASSPISGEQFF. Written as DNA, the CDR3 is TGTGCCAGCAGCCCCATCAGCGGTGAGCAGTTCTTC.

The V call is TRBV5-4, the J call TRBJ2-7, with TRBD2 as a possible D gene (7 bases). This CDR3 comprises 12 residues. The germline gives CDR1 SGHNT, CDR2 YYREEE (reference sequence). V lost 5 bases to trimming and J lost 5 bases, with 11 bases between them. This chain's CDR3 is CASSSGGHEQYF. The CDR3 DNA sequence: TGTGCCAGCAGTTCCGGGGGGCACGAGCAGTACTTC.

V and J are TRBV15 and TRBJ1-3; D not resolved. This CDR3 contains 16 residues. Germline lookup yields CDR1 LNHNV and CDR2 YYDKDF (reference sequence). Trimming took off 0 bases at V and 2 bases at J, with 11 bases between the two ends. In DNA, the CDR3 is TGTGCCACCAGCAGAGATCACCCGGGAACTGGAAACACCATATATTTT. Translating gives CATSRDHPGTGNTIYF.

This clone was seen once. The chain combines TRBV5-1 with TRBJ1-4; 8 positions match TRBD1. The trim removed 5 bases at V and 3 bases at J, leaving 6 bases unmatched. From germline, CDR1 is SGHRS and CDR2 YFSETQ. This CDR3 comprises 15 residues. CDR3 sequence reads: CASSRTGNANEKLFF. The CDR3 DNA reads TGCGCCAGCAGTAGGACAGGGAACGCTAATGAAAAACTGTTTTTT.

This rearrangement joins TRBV6-5 to TRBJ1-1, with D possibly matching TRBD1 (5 bases). This CDR3 has 13 residues. Germline V gene lookup returns CDR1 MNHEY and CDR2 SVGAGI. Deletions cut 6 bases from V and 0 bases from J, with 8 bases between. CDR3 loop: CASRRQMNTEAFF. CDR3 nucleotide sequence: TGTGCCAGCAGGAGACAGATGAACACTGAAGCTTTCTTT.

This chain joins TRBV7-9 and TRBJ1-2; TRBD1 might be the D (5 bases). Germline values: CDR1 SEHNR, CDR2 FQNEAQ (reference sequence). Trimming left V 2 bases short and J 6 bases short, with 7 bases between. The CDR3 is 12 amino acids. CDR3 DNA sequence: TGTGCCAGCAGCTTACGGGACGATGGCTACACCTTC. Protein sequence: CASSLRDDGYTF. Full variable domain (outside the CDR3, taken from reference TRBV7-9 and TRBJ1-2): DTGVSQNPRHKITKRGQNVTFRCDPISEHNRLYWYRQTLGQGPEFLTYFQNEAQLEKSRLLSDRFSAERPKGSFSTLEIQRTEQGDSAMYLCASSLRDDGYTFGSGTRLTVV.

CDR3 residues: CASSFPNYGYTF. The CDR3 DNA reads as TGTGCCAGCAGCTTTCCTAACTATGGCTACACCTTC. The genes are TRBV7-2 and TRBJ1-2; no definite D call. The CDR3 loop spans 12 amino acids. Germline V gene lookup returns CDR1 SGHTA and CDR2 FQGNSA. The V end lost 3 bases, the J end lost 0 bases, and 2 bases lay between the germline ends. Complete variable domain (other parts from reference TRBV7-2 and TRBJ1-2): GAGVSQSPSNKVTEKGKDVELRCDPISGHTALYWYRQSLGQGLEFLIYFQGNSAPDKSGLPSDRFSAERTGGSVSTLTIQRTQQEDSAVYLCASSFPNYGYTFGSGTRLTVV.

The chain has TRBV7-2 and TRBJ2-5; tentative D call: TRBD2 (6 bases). This CDR3 is built from 17 residues. Germline CDR1 reads SGHTA; CDR2 reads FQGNSA. V was trimmed by 1 base and J by 4 bases, leaving 19 bases between them. DNA for the CDR3: TGTGCCAGCAGCTTAGATGGCGGGAATTTCCGGGGAGAGACCCAGTACTTC. Protein: CASSLDGGNFRGETQYF. The complete variable domain, with remaining parts taken from reference TRBV7-2 and TRBJ2-5, reads GAGVSQSPSNKVTEKGKDVELRCDPISGHTALYWYRQSLGQGLEFLIYFQGNSAPDKSGLPSDRFSAERTGGSVSTLTIQRTQQEDSAVYLCASSLDGGNFRGETQYFGPGTRLLVL.

The chain uses TRBV4-1 and TRBJ2-4, with 7 bases that match TRBD2. Trimming at V came to 1 base and at J to 0 bases, leaving 6 bases not matched to a gene. This CDR3 contains 17 residues. CDR1 and CDR2 (germline): MGHRA, YSYEKL. CDR3 in DNA: TGCGCCAGCAGCCAAGTGCTAGCGGTGGGAGCCAAAAACATTCAGTACTTC. Translation gives CASSQVLAVGAKNIQYF.

J is TRBJ1-2 and V is TRBV2; 7 bases align to TRBD1. V trimming: 3 bases; J trimming: 5 bases; junction bases outside the gene matches: 0. Germline V lookup: CDR1 SNHLY, CDR2 FYNNEI. The CDR3 extends over 12 amino acids. CDR3 coding DNA: TGTGCCAGCAGTGACAGGGGGTATGGCTACACCTTC. Its translation is CASSDRGYGYTF.

This chain links TRBV7-6 with TRBJ2-7; weak D call: TRBD1 (5 bases). With 3 bases removed from V and 3 bases from J, the gap between germline ends came to 24 bases. The CDR3 sequence is 18 residues long. Germline lookup yields CDR1 SGHVS and CDR2 FNYEAQ. The CDR3 region has the DNA TGTGCCAGCAGCTTTTTGGGCAGGGTCCTTCATGTAAACTACGAGCAGTACTTC. This translates into CASSFLGRVLHVNYEQYF.

V usage is TRBV4-2 and J usage is TRBJ2-2; 8 bases map to TRBD1. The CDR3 covers 17 residues. Trimming cost V 4 bases and J 3 bases; bases outside gene matches: 10. The V gene's germline CDR1 is LGHNA and CDR2 YNFKEQ. The CDR3: CASSRPAGTGDTGELFF. CDR3 sequence (DNA): TGTGCCAGCAGCCGACCCGCCGGGACAGGAGACACCGGGGAGCTGTTTTTT.

This clone was picked up one time. The rearrangement uses TRBV29-1 and TRBJ1-1; perhaps TRBD1 as D (6 bases). V was shortened by 6 bases and J by 3 bases, with 17 bases between the two germline ends. CDR1 and CDR2 from the germline V gene are SQVTM and ANQGSEA. This CDR3 has 14 residues. CDR3 DNA sequence: TGCAGCGTGTTAAAAGGGGGTGGATACACTGAAGCTTTCTTT. This codes for CSVLKGGGYTEAFF.

This chain links TRBV5-1 with TRBJ2-3; TRBD2 matches at 13 bases. The CDR3 is 16 amino acids. V lost 3 bases to trimming and J lost 5 bases; unmatched junction nucleotides: 6. The germline V gene encodes CDR1 SGHRS and CDR2 YFSETQ. As DNA, the CDR3 is TGCGCCAGCAGCTCAGGACTAGCGGGAGAAATAGATACGCAGTATTTT. Translating gives CASSSGLAGEIDTQYF. The full variable domain, in which reference TRBV5-1 and TRBJ2-3 provide the parts outside the CDR3, is KAGVTQTPRYLIKTRGQQVTLSCSPISGHRSVSWYQQTPGQGLQFLFEYFSETQRNKGNFPGRFSGRQFSNSRSEMNVSTLELGDSALYLCASSSGLAGEIDTQYFGPGTRLTVL.

This clone has just one count. This chain uses TRBV5-4 with TRBJ1-2; D is unresolved. CDR3 length: 12 residues. The V end lost 6 bases, the J end lost 2 bases, and 8 bases lay between the germline ends. Germline loops: CDR1 SGHNT, CDR2 YYREEE (reference sequence). CDR3 coding DNA: TGTGCCAGCACCACTGGGAACTATGGCTACACCTTC. Translating gives CASTTGNYGYTF.

The gene calls are TRBV24-1 and TRBJ2-2; D not certain. With 3 bases removed from V and 10 bases from J, the gap between germline ends came to 8 bases. CDR1 is KGHDR, CDR2 SFDVKD, per germline. The CDR3 sequence is 12 residues long. The CDR3 is CATSDGSLELFF. For the CDR3, the DNA is TGTGCCACCAGTGATGGGTCCTTGGAGCTGTTTTTT.

The V call is TRBV19, the J call TRBJ1-6, with D perhaps matching TRBD1 (5 bases). Trimming shortened V by 1 base and J by 7 bases, and 11 bases separated the two germline ends. Germline-derived CDR1 and CDR2 are LNHDA and SQIVND (reference sequence). The CDR3 totals 15 residues. The CDR3 spells CASSIVTGWNSPLHF. The CDR3 nucleotides read TGTGCCAGTAGTATAGTTACAGGATGGAATTCACCCCTCCACTTT.

The genes are TRBV4-3 and TRBJ1-1, with TRBD1 matching 12 bases. From germline, CDR1 is LGHNA and CDR2 YSLEER. The CDR3 covers 16 residues. The trim removed 6 bases at V and 5 bases at J, leaving 10 bases unmatched. The CDR3 DNA sequence: TGCGCCAGCAGACCCACCGGGACAGGGGGCGCGACTGAAGCTTTCTTT. Its translation: CASRPTGTGGATEAFF.

This sequence joins TRBV27 and TRBJ1-1; D uncertain. Germline CDR1 and CDR2: MNHEY and SMNVEV (reference sequence). V lost 5 bases and J lost 0, with 19 bases in between. The CDR3 runs to 17 residues. The CDR3 DNA follows: TGTGCCAGCAGTCCCTCTTTCTTTGCCCATATGAACACTGAAGCTTTCTTT. Encoded protein: CASSPSFFAHMNTEAFF.

The chain has TRBV5-1 and TRBJ2-5; TRBD1 might be the D (7 bases). The CDR3 runs 16 residues. The V end lost 0 bases, the J end lost 5 bases, and 17 bases lay between the germline ends. CDR1 is SGHRS, CDR2 YFSETQ, per germline. CDR3 protein: CASSLGWQGGRETQYF. CDR3 nucleotide sequence: TGCGCCAGCAGCTTGGGGTGGCAGGGGGGACGCGAGACCCAGTACTTC.

The rearrangement links TRBV19 to TRBJ2-1, with D maybe TRBD2 (7 bases). CDR1 is LNHDA, CDR2 SQIVND, per germline (reference sequence). The CDR3 contains 13 residues. V was pared by 3 bases and J by 10 bases, with 13 bases between. The CDR3 spells CASSIERGGEQFF. The CDR3 DNA sequence: TGTGCCAGTAGTATCGAAAGGGGGGGCGAGCAGTTCTTC.

The table lists this clone with a few counts. This sequence joins TRBV27 and TRBJ2-2, with TRBD2 identical over 14 bases. This CDR3 is 19 amino acids long. V lost 5 bases to trimming and J lost 2 bases; unmatched junction nucleotides: 10. Germline CDR1 MNHEY, CDR2 SMNVEV (reference sequence). The CDR3 spells CASSPFGLAGGLNTGELFF. The CDR3 DNA reads TGTGCCAGCAGTCCCTTTGGACTAGCGGGGGGCCTCAACACCGGGGAGCTGTTTTTT.

The V and J genes are TRBV7-6 and TRBJ2-6; unclear D gene. The V gene's germline CDR1 is SGHVS and CDR2 FNYEAQ. The CDR3 is made up of 16 amino acids. The ends were cut back, 5 bases at V and 0 bases at J, with 11 bases in the middle. The CDR3 sequence is CASSPGLFSGANVLTF. The CDR3 region has the DNA TGTGCCAGCAGCCCCGGGCTTTTCTCTGGGGCCAACGTCCTGACTTTC.